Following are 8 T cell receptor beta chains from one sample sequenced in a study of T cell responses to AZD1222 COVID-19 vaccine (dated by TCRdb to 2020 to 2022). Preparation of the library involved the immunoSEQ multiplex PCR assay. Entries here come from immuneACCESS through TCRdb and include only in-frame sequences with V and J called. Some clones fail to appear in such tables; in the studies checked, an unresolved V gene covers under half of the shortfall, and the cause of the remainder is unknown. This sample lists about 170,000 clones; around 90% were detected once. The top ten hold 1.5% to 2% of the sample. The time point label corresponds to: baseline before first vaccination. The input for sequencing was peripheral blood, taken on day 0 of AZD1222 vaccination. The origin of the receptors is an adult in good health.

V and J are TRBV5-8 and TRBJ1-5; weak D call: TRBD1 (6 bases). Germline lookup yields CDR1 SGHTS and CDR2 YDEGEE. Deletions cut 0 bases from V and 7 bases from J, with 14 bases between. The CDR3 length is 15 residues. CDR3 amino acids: CASSLGQGIGQPQHF. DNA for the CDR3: TGTGCCAGCAGCTTGGGGCAGGGGATCGGGCAGCCCCAGCATTTT.

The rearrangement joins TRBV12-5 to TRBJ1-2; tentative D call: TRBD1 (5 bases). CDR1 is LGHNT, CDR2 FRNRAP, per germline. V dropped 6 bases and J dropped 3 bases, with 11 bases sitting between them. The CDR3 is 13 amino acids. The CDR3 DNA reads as TGTGCTAGTGGACTCCAGGGCGACTATGGCTACACCTTC. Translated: CASGLQGDYGYTF.

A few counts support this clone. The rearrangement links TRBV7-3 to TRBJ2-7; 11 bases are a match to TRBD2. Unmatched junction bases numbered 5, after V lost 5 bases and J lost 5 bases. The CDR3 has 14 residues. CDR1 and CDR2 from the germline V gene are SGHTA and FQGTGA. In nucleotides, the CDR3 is TGTGCCAGCAGCACCGGGACTAGCGGAGACGAGCAGTACTTC. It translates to CASSTGTSGDEQYF.

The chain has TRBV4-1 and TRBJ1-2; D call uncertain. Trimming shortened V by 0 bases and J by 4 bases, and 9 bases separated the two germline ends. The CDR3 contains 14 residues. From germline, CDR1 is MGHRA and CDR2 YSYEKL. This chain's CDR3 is CASSQDQGFYGYTF. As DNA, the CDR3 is TGCGCCAGCAGCCAAGATCAAGGGTTCTATGGCTACACCTTC.

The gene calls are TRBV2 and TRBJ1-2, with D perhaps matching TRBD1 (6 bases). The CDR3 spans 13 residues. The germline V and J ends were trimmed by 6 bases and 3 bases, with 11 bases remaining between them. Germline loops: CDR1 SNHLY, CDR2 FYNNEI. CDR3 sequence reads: CASRAEGDYGYTF. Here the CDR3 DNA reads TGTGCCAGCAGGGCTGAGGGGGACTATGGCTACACCTTC.

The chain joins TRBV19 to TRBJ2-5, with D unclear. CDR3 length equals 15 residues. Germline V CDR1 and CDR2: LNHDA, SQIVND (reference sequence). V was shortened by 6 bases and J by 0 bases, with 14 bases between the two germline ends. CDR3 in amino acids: CASSPRGWYQETQYF. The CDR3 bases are TGTGCCAGTAGCCCCCGAGGCTGGTACCAAGAGACCCAGTACTTC.

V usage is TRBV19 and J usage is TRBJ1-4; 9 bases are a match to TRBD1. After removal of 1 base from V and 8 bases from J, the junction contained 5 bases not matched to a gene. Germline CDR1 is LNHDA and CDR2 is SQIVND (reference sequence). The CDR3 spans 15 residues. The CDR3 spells CASSIGDRVREKLFF. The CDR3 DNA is TGTGCCAGTAGTATAGGGGACAGGGTTCGGGAAAAACTGTTTTTT.

The CDR3 loop reads CASSQGLRSGNTIYF. Here the CDR3 DNA reads TGTGCCAGCAGCCAGGGGCTCCGCTCTGGAAACACCATATATTTT. This sequence joins TRBV14 and TRBJ1-3, with D possibly TRBD1 on 5 matching bases. CDR1 SGHDN and CDR2 FVKESK come from the germline V gene. V lost 3 bases to trimming and J lost 0 bases, with 9 bases between them. CDR3 size: 15 residues.